Sequencing of this T cell receptor beta chain was carried out in a study of cytomegalovirus exposure and HLA in healthy donors. A multiplex PCR was run with 60 Vbeta primers and 13 Jbeta primers. The data were produced by immunoSEQ multiplex PCR, yet TCRdb's version contains in-frame clones alone and is incomplete. Of 150,000 to 200,000 clones listed, roughly 77% are singletons. With 5 bases removed from V and 4 bases from J, the gap between germline ends came to 11 bases. Germline assignment: CDR1 MDHEN and CDR2 SYDVKM. The CDR3 sequence is 13 residues long. The sequenced sample consisted of PBMCs. The clonotype originates from a woman between 40 and 55 years old in good health and CMV-seropositive. V and J are TRBV28 and TRBJ1-1; D gene unclear. CDR3 sequence reads: CASSVQNPTEAFF. DNA for the CDR3: TGTGCCAGCAGTGTGCAGAATCCCACTGAAGCTTTCTTT. Complete variable domain (other parts from reference TRBV28 and TRBJ1-1): DVKVTQSSRYLVKRTGEKVFLECVQDMDHENMFWYRQDPGLGLRLIYFSYDVKMKEKGDIPEGYSVSREKKERFSLILESASTNQTSMYLCASSVQNPTEAFFGQGTRLTVV.